These 23 T cell receptor beta chains originate from one sample sequenced in a study of blood T cell repertoires in COVID-19. Clones were sequenced by immunoSEQ multiplex PCR, and TCRdb holds only the in-frame ones, with some missing. The sample lists approximately 250,000 clones, 85% to 95% seen once, with 0.83% in the top ten. Sequencing was performed on peripheral blood. Receptors were obtained from a man under 40 with COVID-19, enrolled during active disease.

The J gene is TRBJ2-5, the V gene TRBV9, with D maybe TRBD1 (5 bases). Germline values: CDR1 SGDLS, CDR2 YYNGEE. Trimming pared 4 bases from V and 2 bases from J, leaving 12 bases between. The CDR3 length is 14 residues. The CDR3 DNA sequence: TGTGCCAGCAGCCCCCAGGGTAAACAAGAGACCCAGTACTTC. Its protein is CASSPQGKQETQYF. The whole variable domain, filled in from reference TRBV9 and TRBJ2-5, reads DSGVTQTPKHLITATGQRVTLRCSPRSGDLSVYWYQQSLDQGLQFLIQYYNGEERAKGNILERFSAQQFPDLHSELNLSSLELGDSALYFCASSPQGKQETQYFGPGTRLLVL.

J is TRBJ2-7 and V is TRBV19; D remains ambiguous. The germline V gene has CDR1 LNHDA and CDR2 SQIVND (reference sequence). V lost 3 bases and J 5 bases, leaving 5 bases between the germline ends. The CDR3 runs 11 residues. Written as DNA, the CDR3 is TGTGCCAGTAGTATGTTAGACGAGCAGTACTTC. Its translation is CASSMLDEQYF.

The chain couples TRBV6-5 to TRBJ1-1; 7 positions agree with TRBD1. V was pared by 8 bases and J by 5 bases, with 8 bases of the junction left unmatched. The CDR3 totals 13 residues. Germline loops: CDR1 MNHEY, CDR2 SVGAGI. CDR3 DNA sequence: TGTGCCAGCGGAGACAGGGTCTCTACTGAAGCTTTCTTT. Its protein is CASGDRVSTEAFF.

J is TRBJ2-5 and V is TRBV11-2; D gene uncertain. The germline CDR1 and CDR2 sequences are SGHAT and FQNNGV. With 5 bases removed from V and 3 bases from J, the gap between germline ends came to 7 bases. This CDR3 is 12 amino acids long. Written as DNA, the CDR3 is TGTGCCAGCAGCGCACTCAAAGAGACCCAGTACTTC. Amino acids: CASSALKETQYF. Full variable domain (missing parts from reference TRBV11-2 and TRBJ2-5): EAGVAQSPRYKIIEKRQSVAFWCNPISGHATLYWYQQILGQGPKLLIQFQNNGVVDDSQLPKDRFSAERLKGVDSTLKIQPAKLEDSAVYLCASSALKETQYFGPGTRLLVL.

This sequence joins TRBV4-1 and TRBJ2-5, with TRBD1 matching over 8 bases. CDR3 length: 18 amino acids. Germline V lookup: CDR1 MGHRA, CDR2 YSYEKL. V shed 1 base and J 4 bases; nucleotides not matched to a gene: 14. CDR3 DNA sequence: TGCGCCAGCAGCCAAGTCGGTAGGCTTGGACAGGGAAGAGAGACCCAGTACTTC. This translates into CASSQVGRLGQGRETQYF.

The chain is built from TRBV10-3 and TRBJ1-2; 8 nucleotides line up with TRBD1. J was trimmed by 6 bases and V by 6 bases; bases with no gene match: 3. The CDR3 is made up of 12 amino acids. The germline gives CDR1 ENHRY, CDR2 SYGVKD. CDR3 sequence reads: CAISPTGDGYTF. The CDR3 bases are TGTGCCATCAGCCCGACAGGGGATGGCTACACCTTC.

This clone was found once. The chain combines TRBV2 with TRBJ1-6; TRBD1 aligns across 7 bases. V trimming: 0 bases; J trimming: 4 bases; junction bases outside the gene matches: 9. This CDR3 spans 18 amino acids. Germline lookup yields CDR1 SNHLY and CDR2 FYNNEI. The CDR3 nucleotides are TGTGCCAGCAGTGAAGCGTTGGGACAGCGTTTATATAATTCACCCCTCCACTTT. It specifies CASSEALGQRLYNSPLHF. The full variable domain, with the rest looked up from reference TRBV2 and TRBJ1-6, is EPEVTQTPSHQVTQMGQEVILRCVPISNHLYFYWYRQILGQKVEFLVSFYNNEISEKSEIFDDQFSVERPDGSNFTLKIRSTKLEDSAMYFCASSEALGQRLYNSPLHFGNGTRLTVT.

The chain is built from TRBV19 and TRBJ1-6, with 10 bases aligning to TRBD1. Germline lookup yields CDR1 LNHDA and CDR2 SQIVND (reference sequence). This CDR3 is built from 16 residues. V dropped 6 bases and J dropped 8; count of bases not matched to a gene: 10. The chain's CDR3 is CASSVQTGTGDSPLHF. CDR3 nucleotides: TGTGCCAGTAGCGTCCAGACCGGGACAGGGGATTCACCCCTCCACTTT.

The chain links TRBV7-9 to TRBJ2-5; D gene unclear. The length of the CDR3 is 11 residues. V was clipped by 5 bases and J by 5 bases, with 6 bases between them. The germline V gene has CDR1 SEHNR and CDR2 FQNEAQ (reference sequence). Here the CDR3 DNA reads TGTGCCAGCAGCCAAGCGGAGACCCAGTACTTC. Translated, it gives CASSQAETQYF.

The rearrangement links TRBV5-1 to TRBJ2-1; possibly TRBD1 for D (5 bases). This CDR3 is built from 14 residues. CDR1 and CDR2 from the germline V gene are SGHRS and YFSETQ. Between the trimmed V and J ends, which lost 0 bases and 3 bases, there was a span of 7 bases. CDR3 in amino acids: CASSLGQYYNEQFF. The CDR3 coding sequence is TGCGCCAGCAGCTTGGGACAGTACTACAATGAGCAGTTCTTC.

The chain joins TRBV6-2 or TRBV6-3 to TRBJ2-3, with 15 positions matching TRBD2. The V gene end was trimmed by 6 bases and the J gene end by 4 bases; junction bases not matched to a gene: 23. The CDR3 spans 22 residues. CDR1 and CDR2 from the germline V gene are MNHEY and SVGEGT. CDR3 bases: TGTGCCAGCAGCCCCCACGGCGGCAAGGGACTAGCGGGGGGCCTAGTCCCAGATACGCAGTATTTT. This codes for CASSPHGGKGLAGGLVPDTQYF.

V gene TRBV27 combines with J gene TRBJ2-7; 8 bases match TRBD1. Germline values: CDR1 MNHEY, CDR2 SMNVEV (reference sequence). V lost 4 bases, J lost 2 bases, and 10 bases stayed unmatched. This CDR3 spans 16 amino acids. Here the CDR3 DNA reads TGTGCCAGCAGTTCACACAAAACAGGGGGGACCTACGAGCAGTACTTC. It translates to CASSSHKTGGTYEQYF.

This chain uses TRBV6-5 with TRBJ2-3, with D perhaps matching TRBD1 (6 bases). V was trimmed by 2 bases and J by 7 bases, leaving 13 bases between them. The germline V gene has CDR1 MNHEY and CDR2 SVGAGI. The CDR3 has 14 amino acids. The CDR3 nucleotides read TGTGCCAGCAGTTACATGCAGGGGTGGCATACGCAGTATTTT. Translated: CASSYMQGWHTQYF.

The chain carries TRBV5-4 and TRBJ2-4, with TRBD2 matching 14 bases. The junction had 7 bases not matched to a gene; V was cut back by 0 bases and J by 2 bases. The CDR3 covers 19 residues. Germline CDR1 SGHNT, CDR2 YYREEE (reference sequence). The CDR3 DNA sequence: TGTGCCAGCAGCTTGGAGACTAGCGGGGGGGTCTCCCCCAAAAACATTCAGTACTTC. This encodes CASSLETSGGVSPKNIQYF.

The chain uses TRBV11-2 and TRBJ2-1, with TRBD2 matching 7 bases. Trimming took 2 bases from V and 4 from J; bases not matched to a gene: 11. Germline loops: CDR1 SGHAT, CDR2 FQNNGV. The CDR3 runs 17 residues. CDR3 sequence: CASSLTQGGGYYNEQFF. The CDR3 region has the DNA TGTGCCAGCAGCTTAACCCAGGGCGGGGGTTATTACAATGAGCAGTTCTTC.

This clone was seen only once. This chain joins TRBV15 and TRBJ1-5, with a tentative D call TRBD1 (5 bases). V dropped 1 base and J dropped 7 bases, with 14 bases sitting between them. Germline V gene lookup returns CDR1 LNHNV and CDR2 YYDKDF (reference sequence). This CDR3 has 15 amino acids. The CDR3 nucleotides read TGTGCCACCAGCAGAGTTCGGGGGGGGTGGCAGCCCCAGCATTTT. It translates to CATSRVRGGWQPQHF.

The J gene is TRBJ2-5, the V gene TRBV6-5, with 9 bases that match TRBD1. CDR1 is MNHEY, CDR2 SVGAGI, per germline. The CDR3 covers 15 residues. The ends lost 6 bases at V and 1 base at J; junction bases unmatched: 6. CDR3 coding DNA: TGTGCCAGCAGAACAGGGGGCGACTTCCAAGAGACCCAGTACTTC. This codes for CASRTGGDFQETQYF.

The rearrangement uses TRBV19 and TRBJ2-5, with TRBD2 matching 11 bases. CDR3 length equals 15 residues. The J segment lost 5 bases and the V segment lost 6 bases, leaving 8 bases of the junction unmatched. Germline V gives CDR1 LNHDA, CDR2 SQIVND (reference sequence). CDR3 in DNA: TGTGCCAGTAGGGATAGCGGGGGGGCCTGGGAGACCCAGTACTTC. This encodes CASRDSGGAWETQYF.

This clone has only a few counts. This chain uses TRBV10-1 with TRBJ2-1; TRBD2 matches 11 bases. Germline V gives CDR1 WNHNN, CDR2 SYGVQD (reference sequence). The CDR3 spans 14 residues. V shed 4 bases, J shed 7 bases, and the junction held 3 bases outside the gene matches. This chain's CDR3 is CASSVTSGGNEQFF. The CDR3 DNA follows: TGCGCCAGCAGTGTAACTAGCGGGGGTAATGAGCAGTTCTTC.

This clone was counted between two and nine times. This chain connects TRBV19 to TRBJ1-2; D is unclear. Germline values: CDR1 LNHDA, CDR2 SQIVND (reference sequence). V lost 1 base, J lost 2 bases, and 8 bases lay in between. The CDR3 has 14 residues. CDR3 amino acids: CASSIVAVNYGYTF. The CDR3 nucleotides are TGTGCCAGTAGTATAGTAGCCGTCAACTATGGCTACACCTTC. The complete variable domain, with remaining parts taken from reference TRBV19 and TRBJ1-2, reads DGGITQSPKYLFRKEGQNVTLSCEQNLNHDAMYWYRQDPGQGLRLIYYSQIVNDFQKGDIAEGYSVSREKKESFPLTVTSAQKNPTAFYLCASSIVAVNYGYTFGSGTRLTVV.

The chain carries TRBV9 and TRBJ1-2, with 7 positions matching TRBD1. Germline V gene lookup returns CDR1 SGDLS and CDR2 YYNGEE. CDR3 length equals 14 residues. Trimming took 2 bases from V and 9 from J; bases not matched to a gene: 10. The CDR3 bases are TGTGCCAGCAGCGTTGGGACAGCATTTGATCGCTACACCTTC. Translation gives CASSVGTAFDRYTF.

V gene TRBV2 combines with J gene TRBJ1-1, with D perhaps TRBD1 (6 bases). V gave up 8 bases and J gave up 6 bases, with 19 bases separating them. Germline CDR1 is SNHLY and CDR2 is FYNNEI. CDR3 size: 14 residues. CDR3 sequence: CASQTRGIGAEAFF. CDR3 DNA: TGTGCCAGCCAAACAAGGGGGATCGGGGCTGAAGCTTTCTTT.

This rearrangement joins TRBV19 to TRBJ1-6, with D hard to call. Germline V gives CDR1 LNHDA, CDR2 SQIVND (reference sequence). Deletions cut 3 bases from V and 8 bases from J, with 17 bases between. The CDR3 has 16 residues. The CDR3 is CASSIAKGGMHSPLHF. The CDR3 DNA reads as TGTGCCAGTAGTATTGCCAAGGGAGGGATGCATTCACCCCTCCACTTT. Full variable domain (outside the CDR3, taken from reference TRBV19 and TRBJ1-6): DGGITQSPKYLFRKEGQNVTLSCEQNLNHDAMYWYRQDPGQGLRLIYYSQIVNDFQKGDIAEGYSVSREKKESFPLTVTSAQKNPTAFYLCASSIAKGGMHSPLHFGNGTRLTVT.